These 10 T cell receptor beta chains were sequenced from one sample in a study of brain T cells in children with intractable seizures (TCRdb year 2021). The library was generated by the immunoSEQ multiplex PCR assay. TCRdb took over this immuneACCESS table, retaining in-frame rearrangements with V and J assigned. Such tables are incomplete; in checked studies, under half of the missing clones stem from an unresolved V gene, and the remainder is unexplained. The sample contains 7,500 to 8,000 clones, 73% of them found a single time. In total, the top ten clones hold approximately 9.5% of the sample. The time point label, as the study defines it: resected brain tissue, or blood drawn just prior to surgery. The surgery cases that showed the highest brain T cell transcript signatures were chosen for TCR beta chain sequencing of brain tissue, and of blood when it was available. The material was resected brain tissue, obtained at surgery. The receptors were sampled from a boy under two years old with tuberous sclerosis and intractable seizures.

The CDR3 spells CASSLASGDTDTQYF. The CDR3 DNA follows: TGCGCCAGCAGCTTGGCTAGCGGGGACACAGATACGCAGTATTTT. This sequence joins TRBV5-1 and TRBJ2-3, with 9 bases aligning to TRBD2. Germline-derived CDR1 and CDR2 are SGHRS and YFSETQ. This CDR3 spans 15 amino acids. The J segment lost 2 bases and the V segment lost 0 bases, leaving 1 base of the junction unmatched. Full variable domain (outside the CDR3, taken from reference TRBV5-1 and TRBJ2-3): KAGVTQTPRYLIKTRGQQVTLSCSPISGHRSVSWYQQTPGQGLQFLFEYFSETQRNKGNFPGRFSGRQFSNSRSEMNVSTLELGDSALYLCASSLASGDTDTQYFGPGTRLTVL.

The gene calls are TRBV6-2 or TRBV6-3 and TRBJ2-5; 14 bases agree with TRBD2. V lost 2 bases to trimming and J lost 2 bases; unmatched junction nucleotides: 7. CDR1 MNHEY and CDR2 SVGEGT come from the germline V gene. There are 18 residues in the CDR3. CDR3 DNA: TGTGCCAGCAGTTACCGACTAGCGGGGGGGCCGGGACAAGAGACCCAGTACTTC. Amino acid sequence: CASSYRLAGGPGQETQYF.

The chain combines TRBV18 with TRBJ2-6, with D hard to call. The germline gives CDR1 KGHSH, CDR2 LQKENI. V lost 6 bases, J lost 3 bases, and 15 bases lay in between. The CDR3 is 16 amino acids. This chain's CDR3 is CASSRSSSGGANVLTF. The CDR3 DNA sequence: TGTGCCAGCTCCCGGTCAAGCTCTGGTGGGGCCAACGTCCTGACTTTC.

The genes are TRBV4-1 and TRBJ1-3; weak D call: TRBD1 (5 bases). This CDR3 is built from 15 residues. V lost 1 base and J lost 4, with 11 bases in between. Germline CDR1 is MGHRA and CDR2 is YSYEKL. The CDR3 is CASSQGLAGGNTIYF. For the CDR3, the DNA is TGCGCCAGCAGCCAAGGTCTAGCAGGGGGAAACACCATATATTTT.

The genes are TRBV5-5 and TRBJ2-3, with 9 bases fitting TRBD2. With 4 bases clipped from V and 4 bases from J, the junction kept 10 bases outside the gene matches. The CDR3 spans 16 residues. The germline V gene encodes CDR1 SGHKS and CDR2 YYEKEE (reference sequence). The CDR3: CASSKRLAEPADTQYF. The DNA for the CDR3 is TGTGCCAGCAGCAAAAGACTAGCGGAACCTGCAGATACGCAGTATTTT.

The chain joins TRBV6-5 to TRBJ1-2; D is undetermined. The V end lost 2 bases, the J end lost 0 bases, and 7 bases lay between the germline ends. CDR3 length: 14 amino acids. Germline V lookup: CDR1 MNHEY, CDR2 SVGAGI. This CDR3 reads CASSYDGTNYGYTF. The DNA of the CDR3 is TGTGCCAGCAGTTACGACGGGACTAACTATGGCTACACCTTC.

This clone was seen only once. The chain carries TRBV7-8 and TRBJ1-2; D call uncertain. The CDR3 contains 14 residues. Germline CDR1 is SGHVS and CDR2 is FQNEAQ. V was clipped by 5 bases and J by 1 base, with 11 bases between them. DNA for the CDR3: TGTGCCAGCAGCGCAACCGATATTAACTATGGCTACACCTTC. It encodes CASSATDINYGYTF.

The chain couples TRBV29-1 to TRBJ1-1, with a possible D match to TRBD1 (5 bases). V was pared by 7 bases and J by 1 base, with 16 bases between. CDR1 SQVTM and CDR2 ANQGSEA come from the germline V gene. CDR3 length: 14 amino acids. CDR3 amino acids: CSATRGTGNTEAFF. The CDR3 DNA reads TGCAGCGCTACTCGAGGGACGGGGAACACTGAAGCTTTCTTT. The variable domain in full, with the rest retrieved from reference TRBV29-1 and TRBJ1-1, is SAVISQKPSRDICQRGTSLTIQCQVDSQVTMMFWYRQQPGQSLTLIATANQGSEATYESGFVIDKFPISRPNLTFSTLTVSNMSPEDSSIYLCSATRGTGNTEAFFGQGTRLTVV.

This chain connects TRBV5-4 to TRBJ2-5, with a weak D call TRBD2 (5 bases). The CDR3 consists of 15 residues. The germline V gene has CDR1 SGHNT and CDR2 YYREEE (reference sequence). V lost 4 bases and J 4 bases, leaving 17 bases between the germline ends. The CDR3 coding sequence is TGTGCCAGCAGCCCGGGCCTACTAGTTACAGAGACCCAGTACTTC. Translated, it gives CASSPGLLVTETQYF.

The table lists this clone with a few counts. This chain connects TRBV6-6 to TRBJ1-2; unclear D gene. Germline CDR1 and CDR2: MNHNY and SVGAGI (reference sequence). V was trimmed by 10 bases and J by 6 bases, leaving 12 bases between them. CDR3 length equals 11 residues. For the CDR3, the DNA is TGTGCCATAAGGACCCTAAATGGCTACACCTTC. It yields the protein CAIRTLNGYTF.